One T cell receptor beta chain is described in this entry. The sample belongs to a study of cytomegalovirus exposure and HLA in healthy donors. Primers: 60 Vbeta forward and 13 Jbeta reverse. Libraries were prepared by immunoSEQ multiplex PCR; TCRdb keeps only in-frame clonotypes and omits some of them. The data show over 150,000 clones, with roughly 80% seen just once and nearly 2.5% held by the top ten. The germline V and J ends were trimmed by 8 bases and 8 bases, with 16 bases remaining between them. Germline lookup yields CDR1 MGHDK and CDR2 SYGVNS. The length of the CDR3 is 13 residues. The chain uses TRBV25-1 and TRBJ2-4; possibly TRBD2 for D (6 bases). Sequenced sample: PBMCs. The sequence was collected from a male donor in good health and CMV-seronegative. In DNA, the CDR3 is TGTGCCAGCCGGACGAGACTAGTCGACATTCAGTACTTC. Its protein is CASRTRLVDIQYF.